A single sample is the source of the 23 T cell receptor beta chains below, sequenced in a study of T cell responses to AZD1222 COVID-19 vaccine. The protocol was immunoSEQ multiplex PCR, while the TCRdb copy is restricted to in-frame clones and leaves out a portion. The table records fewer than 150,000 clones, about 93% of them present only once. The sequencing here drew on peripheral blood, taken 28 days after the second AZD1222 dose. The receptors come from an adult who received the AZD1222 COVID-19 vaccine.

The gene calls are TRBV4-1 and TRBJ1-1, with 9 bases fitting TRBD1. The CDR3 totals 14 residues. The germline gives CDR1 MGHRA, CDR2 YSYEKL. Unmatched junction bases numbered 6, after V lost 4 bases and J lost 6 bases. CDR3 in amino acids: CASSPQGAGAEAFF. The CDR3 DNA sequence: TGCGCCAGCAGCCCACAGGGGGCTGGAGCTGAAGCTTTCTTT.

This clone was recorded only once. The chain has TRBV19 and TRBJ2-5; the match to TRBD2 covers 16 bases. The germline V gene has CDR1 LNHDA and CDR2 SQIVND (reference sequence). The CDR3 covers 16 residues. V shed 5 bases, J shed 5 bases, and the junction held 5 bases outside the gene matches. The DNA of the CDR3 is TGTGCCAGTAGTGGGACTAGCGGGAGGGCCCGGGAGACCCAGTACTTC. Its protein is CASSGTSGRARETQYF.

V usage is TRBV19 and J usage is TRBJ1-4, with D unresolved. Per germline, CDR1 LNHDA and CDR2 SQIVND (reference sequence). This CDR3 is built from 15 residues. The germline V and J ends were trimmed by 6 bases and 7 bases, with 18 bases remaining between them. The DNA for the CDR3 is TGTGCCAGTAGCCCGATACCCGGGGTGAGTGAAAAACTGTTTTTT. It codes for CASSPIPGVSEKLFF.

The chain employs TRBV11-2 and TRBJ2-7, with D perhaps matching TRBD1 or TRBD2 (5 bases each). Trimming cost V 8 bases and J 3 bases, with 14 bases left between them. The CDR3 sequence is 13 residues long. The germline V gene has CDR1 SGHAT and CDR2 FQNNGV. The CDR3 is CASGWDRNYEQYF. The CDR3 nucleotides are TGTGCCAGCGGATGGGACCGCAACTACGAGCAGTACTTC. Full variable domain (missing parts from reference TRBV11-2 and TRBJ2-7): EAGVAQSPRYKIIEKRQSVAFWCNPISGHATLYWYQQILGQGPKLLIQFQNNGVVDDSQLPKDRFSAERLKGVDSTLKIQPAKLEDSAVYLCASGWDRNYEQYFGPGTRLTVT.

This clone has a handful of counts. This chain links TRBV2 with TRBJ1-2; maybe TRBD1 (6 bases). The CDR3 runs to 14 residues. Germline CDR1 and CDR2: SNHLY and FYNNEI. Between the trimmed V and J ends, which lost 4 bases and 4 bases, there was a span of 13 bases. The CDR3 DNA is TGTGCCAGCAGTGGCTCCGGGACACCCTATGGCTACACCTTC. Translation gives CASSGSGTPYGYTF.

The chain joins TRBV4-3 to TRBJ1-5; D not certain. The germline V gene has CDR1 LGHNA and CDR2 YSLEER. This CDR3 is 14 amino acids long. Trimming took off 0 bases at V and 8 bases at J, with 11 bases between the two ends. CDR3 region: CASSQDGGEEPQHF. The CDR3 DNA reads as TGCGCCAGCAGCCAAGATGGCGGAGAGGAGCCCCAGCATTTT.

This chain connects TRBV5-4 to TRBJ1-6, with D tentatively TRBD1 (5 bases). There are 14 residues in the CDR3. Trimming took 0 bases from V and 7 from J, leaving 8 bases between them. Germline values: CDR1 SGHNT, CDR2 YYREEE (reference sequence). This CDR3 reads CASSLVQDNSPLHF. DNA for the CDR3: TGTGCCAGCAGCTTGGTACAGGACAATTCACCCCTCCACTTT.

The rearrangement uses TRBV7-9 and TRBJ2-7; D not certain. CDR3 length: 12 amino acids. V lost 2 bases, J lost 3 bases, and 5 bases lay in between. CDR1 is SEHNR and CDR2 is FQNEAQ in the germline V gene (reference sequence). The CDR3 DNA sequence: TGTGCCAGCAGCTTATTAGGCTACGAGCAGTACTTC. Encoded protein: CASSLLGYEQYF.

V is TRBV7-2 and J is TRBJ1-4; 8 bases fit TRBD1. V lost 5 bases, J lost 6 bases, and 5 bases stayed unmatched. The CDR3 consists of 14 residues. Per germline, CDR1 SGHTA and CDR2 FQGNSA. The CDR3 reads CASSPDRGHEKLFF. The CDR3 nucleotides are TGTGCCAGCAGCCCCGACAGGGGCCATGAAAAACTGTTTTTT.

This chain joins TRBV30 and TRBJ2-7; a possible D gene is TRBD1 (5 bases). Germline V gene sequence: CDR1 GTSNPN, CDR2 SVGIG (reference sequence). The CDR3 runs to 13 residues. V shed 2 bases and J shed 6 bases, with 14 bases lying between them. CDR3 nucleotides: TGTGCCTGGAGTTCTCAGACAGCCAGCGAGCAGTACTTC. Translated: CAWSSQTASEQYF.

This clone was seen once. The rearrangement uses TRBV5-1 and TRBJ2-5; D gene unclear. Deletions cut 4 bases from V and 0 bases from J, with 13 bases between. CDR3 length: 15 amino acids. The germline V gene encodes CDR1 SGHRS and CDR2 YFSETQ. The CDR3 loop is CASSPRSQYQETQYF. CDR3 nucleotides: TGCGCCAGCAGCCCGAGGTCACAGTACCAAGAGACCCAGTACTTC. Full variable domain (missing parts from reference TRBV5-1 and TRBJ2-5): KAGVTQTPRYLIKTRGQQVTLSCSPISGHRSVSWYQQTPGQGLQFLFEYFSETQRNKGNFPGRFSGRQFSNSRSEMNVSTLELGDSALYLCASSPRSQYQETQYFGPGTRLLVL.

The CDR3 nucleotides read TGTGCCAGCAACCGGGGACCGAACTACGAGCAGTACTTC. Translated: CASNRGPNYEQYF. The chain recombines TRBV6-6 with TRBJ2-7; TRBD1 or TRBD2 may be the D gene (5 bases each). The germline V gene has CDR1 MNHNY and CDR2 SVGAGI (reference sequence). This CDR3 is 13 amino acids long. Deletions cut 7 bases from V and 3 bases from J, with 13 bases between.

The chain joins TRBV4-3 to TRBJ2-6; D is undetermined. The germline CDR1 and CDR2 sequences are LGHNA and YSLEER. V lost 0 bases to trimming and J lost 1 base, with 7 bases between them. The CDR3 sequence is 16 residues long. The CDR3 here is CASSQDRASGANVLTF. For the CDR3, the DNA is TGCGCCAGCAGCCAAGATAGGGCATCTGGGGCCAACGTCCTGACTTTC.

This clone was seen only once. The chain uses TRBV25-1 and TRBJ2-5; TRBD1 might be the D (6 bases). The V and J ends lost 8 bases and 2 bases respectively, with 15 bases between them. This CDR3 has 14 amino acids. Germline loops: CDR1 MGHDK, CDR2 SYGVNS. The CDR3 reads CASATSGVQETQYF. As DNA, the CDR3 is TGTGCCAGCGCAACCTCAGGGGTACAAGAGACCCAGTACTTC. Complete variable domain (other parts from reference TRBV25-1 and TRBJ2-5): EADIYQTPRYLVIGTGKKITLECSQTMGHDKMYWYQQDPGMELHLIHYSYGVNSTEKGDLSSESTVSRIRTEHFPLTLESARPSHTSQYLCASATSGVQETQYFGPGTRLLVL.

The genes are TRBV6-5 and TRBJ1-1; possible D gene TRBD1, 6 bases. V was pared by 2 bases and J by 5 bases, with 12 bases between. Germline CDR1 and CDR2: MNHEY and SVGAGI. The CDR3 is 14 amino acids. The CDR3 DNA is TGTGCCAGCAGTTACCCAGGGGAAAGGACTGAAGCTTTCTTT. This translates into CASSYPGERTEAFF.

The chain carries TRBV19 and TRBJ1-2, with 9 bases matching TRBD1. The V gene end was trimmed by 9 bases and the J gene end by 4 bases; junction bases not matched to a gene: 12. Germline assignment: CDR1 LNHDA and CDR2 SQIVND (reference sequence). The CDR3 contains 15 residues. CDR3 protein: CASNRDRAVSYGYTF. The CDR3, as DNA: TGTGCCAGCAACCGGGACAGGGCGGTTAGCTATGGCTACACCTTC.

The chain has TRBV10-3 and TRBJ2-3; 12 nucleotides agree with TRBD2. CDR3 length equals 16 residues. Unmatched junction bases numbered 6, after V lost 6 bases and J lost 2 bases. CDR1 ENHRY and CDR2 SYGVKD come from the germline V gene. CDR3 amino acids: CAIRKTSGGYTDTQYF. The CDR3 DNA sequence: TGTGCCATCAGAAAGACTAGCGGGGGATACACAGATACGCAGTATTTT.

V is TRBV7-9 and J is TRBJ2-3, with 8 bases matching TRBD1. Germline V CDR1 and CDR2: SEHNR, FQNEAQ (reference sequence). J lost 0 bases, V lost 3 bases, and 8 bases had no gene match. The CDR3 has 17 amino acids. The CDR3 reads CASSFGQGALSTDTQYF. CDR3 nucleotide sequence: TGTGCCAGCAGCTTCGGACAGGGTGCCCTTAGCACAGATACGCAGTATTTT.

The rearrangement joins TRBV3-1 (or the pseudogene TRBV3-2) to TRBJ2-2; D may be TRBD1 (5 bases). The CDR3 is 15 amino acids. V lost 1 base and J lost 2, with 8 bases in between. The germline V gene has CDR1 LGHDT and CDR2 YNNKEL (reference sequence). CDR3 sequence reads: CASSQGGHNTGELFF. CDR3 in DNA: TGTGCCAGCAGCCAAGGCGGACATAACACCGGGGAGCTGTTTTTT.

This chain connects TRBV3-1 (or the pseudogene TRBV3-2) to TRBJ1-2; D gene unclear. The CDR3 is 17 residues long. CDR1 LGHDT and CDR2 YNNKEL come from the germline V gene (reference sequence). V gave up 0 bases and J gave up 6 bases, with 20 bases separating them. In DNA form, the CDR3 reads TGTGCCAGCAGCCAAGATCTTGTAGGGTTTCGGTCGGATGGCTACACCTTC. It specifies CASSQDLVGFRSDGYTF.

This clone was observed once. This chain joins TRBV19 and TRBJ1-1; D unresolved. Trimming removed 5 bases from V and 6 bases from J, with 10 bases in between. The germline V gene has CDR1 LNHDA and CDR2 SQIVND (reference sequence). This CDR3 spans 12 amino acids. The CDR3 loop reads CASSALVSEAFF. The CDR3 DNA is TGTGCCAGTAGTGCCCTTGTGTCTGAAGCTTTCTTT.

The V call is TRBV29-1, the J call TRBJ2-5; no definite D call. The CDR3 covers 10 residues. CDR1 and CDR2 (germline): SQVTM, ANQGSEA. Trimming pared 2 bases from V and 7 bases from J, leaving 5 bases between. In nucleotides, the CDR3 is TGCAGCGTTGAACTGGGGACCCAGTACTTC. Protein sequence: CSVELGTQYF.

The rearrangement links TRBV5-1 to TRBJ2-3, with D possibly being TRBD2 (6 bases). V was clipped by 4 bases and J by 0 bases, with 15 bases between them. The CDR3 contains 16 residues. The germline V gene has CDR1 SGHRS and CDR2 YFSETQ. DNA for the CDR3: TGCGCCAGCAGCCGGTCAAGCGGGTCTAGCACAGATACGCAGTATTTT. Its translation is CASSRSSGSSTDTQYF.